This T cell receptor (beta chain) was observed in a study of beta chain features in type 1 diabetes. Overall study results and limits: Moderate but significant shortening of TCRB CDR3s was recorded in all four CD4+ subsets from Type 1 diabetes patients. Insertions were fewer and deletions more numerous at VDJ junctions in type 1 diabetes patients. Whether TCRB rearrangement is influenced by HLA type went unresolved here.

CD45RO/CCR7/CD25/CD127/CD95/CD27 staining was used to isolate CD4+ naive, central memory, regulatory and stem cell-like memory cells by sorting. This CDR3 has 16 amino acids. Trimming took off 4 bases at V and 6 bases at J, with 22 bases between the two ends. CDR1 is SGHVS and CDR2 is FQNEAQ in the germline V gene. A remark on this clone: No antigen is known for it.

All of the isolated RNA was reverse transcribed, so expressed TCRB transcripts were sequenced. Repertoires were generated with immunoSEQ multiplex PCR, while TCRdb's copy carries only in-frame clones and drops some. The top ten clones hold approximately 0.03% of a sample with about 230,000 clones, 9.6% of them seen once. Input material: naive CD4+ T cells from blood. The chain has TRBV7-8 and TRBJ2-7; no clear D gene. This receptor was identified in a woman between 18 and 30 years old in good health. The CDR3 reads CASSSARVAKLSEQYF. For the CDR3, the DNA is TGTGCCAGCAGCTCCGCTCGGGTGGCCAAGCTCTCCGAGCAGTACTTC. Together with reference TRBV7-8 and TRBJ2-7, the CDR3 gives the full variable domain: GAGVSQSPRYKVAKRGQDVALRCDPISGHVSLFWYQQALGQGPEFLTYFQNEAQLDKSGLPSDRFFAERPEGSVSTLKIQRTQQEDSAVYLCASSSARVAKLSEQYFGPGTRLTVT.